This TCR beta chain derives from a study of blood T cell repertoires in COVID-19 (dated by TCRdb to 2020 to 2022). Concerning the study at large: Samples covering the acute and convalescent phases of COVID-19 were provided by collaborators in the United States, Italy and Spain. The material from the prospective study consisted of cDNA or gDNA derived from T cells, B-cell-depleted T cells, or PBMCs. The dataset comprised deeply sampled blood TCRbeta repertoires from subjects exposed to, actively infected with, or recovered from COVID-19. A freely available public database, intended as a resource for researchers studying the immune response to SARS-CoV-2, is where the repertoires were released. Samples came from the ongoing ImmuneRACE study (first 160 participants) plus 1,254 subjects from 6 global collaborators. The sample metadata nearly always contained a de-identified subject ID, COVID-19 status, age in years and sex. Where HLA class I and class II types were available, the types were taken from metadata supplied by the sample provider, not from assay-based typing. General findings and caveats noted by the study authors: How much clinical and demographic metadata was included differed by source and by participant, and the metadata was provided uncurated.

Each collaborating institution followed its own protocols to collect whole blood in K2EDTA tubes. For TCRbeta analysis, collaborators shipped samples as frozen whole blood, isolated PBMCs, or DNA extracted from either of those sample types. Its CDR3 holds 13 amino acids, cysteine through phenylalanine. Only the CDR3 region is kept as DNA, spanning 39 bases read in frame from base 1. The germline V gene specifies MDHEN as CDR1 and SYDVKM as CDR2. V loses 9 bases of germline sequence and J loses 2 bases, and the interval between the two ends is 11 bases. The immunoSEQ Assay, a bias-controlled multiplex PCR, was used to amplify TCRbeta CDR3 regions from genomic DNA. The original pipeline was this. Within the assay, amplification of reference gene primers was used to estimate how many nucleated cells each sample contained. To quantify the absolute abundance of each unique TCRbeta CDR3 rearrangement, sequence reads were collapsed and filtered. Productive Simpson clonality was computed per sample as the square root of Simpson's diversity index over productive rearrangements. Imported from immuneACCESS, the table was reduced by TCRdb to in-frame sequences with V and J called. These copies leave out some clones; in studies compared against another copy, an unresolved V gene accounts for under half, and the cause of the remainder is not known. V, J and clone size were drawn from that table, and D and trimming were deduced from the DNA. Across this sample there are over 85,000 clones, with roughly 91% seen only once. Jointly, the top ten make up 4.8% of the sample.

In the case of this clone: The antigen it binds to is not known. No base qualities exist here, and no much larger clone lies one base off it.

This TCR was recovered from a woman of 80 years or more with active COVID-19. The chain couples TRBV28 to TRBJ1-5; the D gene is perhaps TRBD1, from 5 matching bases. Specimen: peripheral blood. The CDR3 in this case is CASRGFRNQPQHF. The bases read TGTGCCAGTCGGGGGTTTCGCAATCAGCCCCAGCATTTT.